This T cell receptor (beta chain) was recovered during a study of OX40 agonist ivuxolimab in advanced cancers. Here immunoSEQ multiplex PCR was the method, and the copy in TCRdb shows in-frame clones only, minus some. The sample contains 95,000 to 150,000 clones, 90% to 95% of which appear only once. CDR1 is SGHDN and CDR2 is FVKESK in the germline V gene. The CDR3 sequence is 17 residues long. V dropped 1 base and J dropped 2 bases, with 17 bases sitting between them. V and J are TRBV14 and TRBJ1-2; no definite D call. The source of this sequence is an adult with an advanced solid tumor such as melanoma, head and neck, liver or kidney cancer. The sample was CD4+ or CD8+ T cells sorted from blood, taken in a trial of the OX40 agonist ivuxolimab. CDR3 in DNA: TGTGCCAGCAGCCAAGGCTTGGGGTTCTTAAAGAACTATGGCTACACCTTC. As protein: CASSQGLGFLKNYGYTF.